This is a list of T cell receptor beta chains from one sample in a study of shared clonotypes between healthy human individuals. TCRdb's copy holds only in-frame clones and misses some; the assay was immunoSEQ multiplex PCR. The sample carries 2 million to 3 million clones, approximately 90% recorded once. Input material: naive CD4+ T cells sorted from blood. The receptors stem from a man younger than 35 in good health. The CDR3 runs from the conserved cysteine through the conserved F or W. D genes are given only for firm matches. Not all rows give a size; the values are once, few, many and, for expanded clones, a class.

>NA|TRBV18|TRBJ2-2|NA
CASSPQETNTGELFF
TGTGCCAGCTCACCACAGGAAACGAACACCGGGGAGCTGTTTTTT
>NA|TRBV9|TRBJ2-1|TRBD2
CASSFGLAGYNEQFF
TGTGCCAGCAGCTTTGGACTAGCGGGGTACAATGAGCAGTTCTTC
>NA|TRBV5-1|TRBJ2-7|TRBD2
CASSLAVEREGTYEQYF
TGCGCCAGCAGCTTGGCCGTGGAGCGGGAAGGGACCTACGAGCAGTACTTC
>NA|TRBV10-2|TRBJ2-1|NA
CASTDYADVPYNEQFF
TGCGCCAGCACTGATTACGCGGACGTTCCCTACAATGAGCAGTTCTTC
>NA|TRBV6-5|TRBJ1-2|NA
CASSYGRGGYGYTF
TGTGCCAGCAGTTATGGGAGGGGAGGCTATGGCTACACCTTC
>NA|TRBV4-1|TRBJ2-1|TRBD2
CASSQGLAGGSYNEQFF
TGCGCCAGCAGCCAGGGACTAGCGGGGGGGTCCTACAATGAGCAGTTCTTC
>NA|TRBV27|TRBJ2-7|NA
CASSSSTGTKQYF
TGTGCCAGCAGTTCATCGACAGGGACTAAGCAGTACTTC
>NA|TRBV28|TRBJ2-5|TRBD2
CASSAGGAGEETQYF
TGTGCCAGCAGTGCCGGGGGGGCCGGAGAGGAGACCCAGTACTTC
>NA|TRBV4-1|TRBJ1-2|NA
CASSQGVGGISYGYTF
TGCGCCAGCAGCCAAGGGGTCGGGGGAATTAGCTATGGCTACACCTTC
>NA|TRBV19|TRBJ2-2|NA
CASRHERAFFSANTGELFF
TGTGCCAGTAGACATGAGCGGGCCTTCTTTTCCGCGAACACCGGGGAGCTGTTTTTT
>NA|TRBV10-3|TRBJ2-7|NA
CAISERGTAYEQYF
TGTGCCATCAGTGAACGTGGGACTGCCTACGAGCAGTACTTC
>NA|TRBV7-9|TRBJ2-6|NA
CASSRSGANVLTF
TGTGCCAGCAGTCGCTCTGGGGCCAACGTCCTGACTTTC
>NA|TRBV25-1|TRBJ1-4|TRBD1
CASSEEGQPNEKLFF
TGTGCCAGCAGTGAAGAGGGACAGCCGAATGAAAAACTGTTTTTT
>NA|TRBV10-3|TRBJ1-2|TRBD1
CAISEGQGGGGYTF
TGTGCCATCAGTGAGGGACAGGGGGGCGGTGGCTACACCTTC
>NA|TRBV6-5|TRBJ2-7|NA
CASSYGVGGSYEQYF
TGTGCCAGCAGTTACGGGGTGGGTGGGTCCTACGAGCAGTACTTC
>NA|TRBV2|TRBJ1-4|NA
CASSDLLNEKLFF
TGTGCCAGCAGTGACTTACTGAATGAAAAACTGTTTTTT
>NA|TRBV19|TRBJ1-1|TRBD1
CASRNRGNTEAFF
TGTGCCAGTAGGAACAGGGGGAACACTGAAGCTTTCTTT
>NA|TRBV6-6|TRBJ1-3|NA
CASSYSGNSGNTIYF
TGTGCCAGCAGTTATTCAGGGAACTCTGGAAACACCATATATTTT
>NA|TRBV5-6|TRBJ1-2|TRBD1
CASSPGGGRGYGYTF
TGTGCCAGCAGCCCAGGAGGGGGCAGGGGCTATGGCTACACCTTC
>NA|TRBV5-1|TRBJ1-5|TRBD1
CASSLEGAKDQPQHF
TGCGCCAGCAGCTTGGAGGGGGCTAAGGATCAGCCCCAGCATTTT
>NA|TRBV27|TRBJ1-5|NA
CASSFLGQPQHF
TGTGCCAGCAGTTTTCTGGGCCAGCCCCAGCATTTT
>NA|TRBV6-6|TRBJ2-1|TRBD2
CASSYKTSGFNEQFF
TGTGCCAGCAGCTACAAGACTAGCGGATTCAATGAGCAGTTCTTC
>NA|TRBV18|TRBJ1-3|NA
CASSPGRVDSGNTIYF
TGTGCCAGCTCACCGGGCAGAGTTGACTCTGGAAACACCATATATTTT
>NA|TRBV9|TRBJ2-1|TRBD2
CASSAEGGGSLYNEQFF
TGTGCCAGCAGCGCTGAGGGCGGGGGGTCCCTTTACAATGAGCAGTTCTTC
>NA|TRBV6-6|TRBJ1-1|NA
CASTKGGTEAFF
TGTGCCAGCACCAAGGGGGGAACTGAAGCTTTCTTT
>NA|TRBV6-5|TRBJ2-5|NA
CASSYSSFQYF
TGTGCCAGCAGTTACTCGTCATTCCAGTACTTC
>NA|TRBV2|TRBJ2-3|NA
CASRVTGTATDTQYF
TGTGCCAGCAGGGTAACAGGGACTGCAACAGATACGCAGTATTTT
>NA|TRBV14|TRBJ2-5|NA
CASSPPPSAGLQETQYF
TGTGCCAGCAGCCCCCCCCCTAGCGCCGGTTTACAAGAGACCCAGTACTTC
>NA|TRBV20-1|TRBJ2-1|NA
CSAPSPTEQFF
TGCAGTGCCCCCTCTCCGACTGAGCAGTTCTTC
>NA|TRBV10-3|TRBJ2-3|NA
CAMRGAEHPDTQYF
TGTGCCATGCGAGGGGCTGAACATCCAGATACGCAGTATTTT
>NA|TRBV5-4|TRBJ2-1|TRBD2
CASSPPGTTPYTEQFF
TGTGCCAGCAGCCCGCCAGGGACTACCCCGTACACTGAGCAGTTCTTC
>few|TRBV10-2|TRBJ2-2|NA
CASRTGTNTGELFF
TGCGCCAGTAGAACAGGGACGAACACCGGGGAGCTGTTTTTT
>NA|TRBV27|TRBJ2-7|NA
CAYPPRTDWYEQYF
TGTGCTTATCCGCCTCGGACAGACTGGTACGAGCAGTACTTC
>NA|TRBV7-3|TRBJ2-7|TRBD2
CASSLVASGIYEQYF
TGTGCCAGCAGCTTAGTGGCTAGCGGCATCTACGAGCAGTACTTC
>NA|TRBV18|TRBJ2-7|NA
CASSPTQLVSYEQYF
TGTGCCAGCTCACCCACCCAACTAGTGTCCTACGAGCAGTACTTC
>NA|TRBV11-2|TRBJ2-3|TRBD2
CASSLDGTSGRSPSTDTQYF
TGTGCCAGCAGCTTAGATGGGACTAGCGGGAGGTCTCCTAGCACAGATACGCAGTATTTT
>once|TRBV28|TRBJ2-3|TRBD2
CASSHGLAGVGGHTQYF
TGTGCCAGCAGCCACGGACTAGCGGGGGTGGGGGGGCATACGCAGTATTTT
>NA|TRBV5-4|TRBJ2-3|TRBD2
CASSGRLAGFTDTQYF
TGTGCCAGCAGCGGAAGACTAGCGGGATTCACAGATACGCAGTATTTT
>NA|TRBV5-1|TRBJ2-3|NA
CASRPEGLGDTQYF
TGCGCCAGCAGGCCGGAGGGCCTGGGAGATACGCAGTATTTT
>NA|TRBV7-6|TRBJ2-5|NA
CASSLAGGLRETQYF
TGTGCCAGCAGCTTAGCGGGGGGGCTGCGAGAGACCCAGTACTTC
>NA|TRBV29-1|TRBJ2-5|TRBD2
CSHGGGRETQYF
TGCAGCCACGGGGGGGGTAGAGAGACCCAGTACTTC
>NA|TRBV9|TRBJ2-2|NA
CASSVAGRRNTGELFF
TGTGCCAGCAGCGTAGCTGGTCGGCGGAACACCGGGGAGCTGTTTTTT
>NA|TRBV19|TRBJ1-5|NA
CASSMGFDQPQHF
TGTGCCAGTAGTATGGGATTTGATCAGCCCCAGCATTTT
>NA|TRBV5-1|TRBJ1-1|NA
CASSLLGNTEAFF
TGCGCCAGCAGCTTGTTGGGGAACACTGAAGCTTTCTTT
>NA|TRBV7-9|TRBJ2-3|NA
CASSPDSPRGDTQYF
TGTGCCAGCAGCCCCGACTCGCCGCGAGGAGATACGCAGTATTTT
>once|TRBV2|TRBJ1-1|NA
CASSDVGLPAFF
TGTGCCAGCAGTGACGTCGGGTTACCGGCTTTCTTT
>once|TRBV9|TRBJ2-3|NA
CASSVGGDSTDTQYF
TGTGCCAGCAGCGTCGGGGGAGATAGCACAGATACGCAGTATTTT
>NA|TRBV6-5|TRBJ2-6|NA
CASSYSGRAGANVLTF
TGTGCCAGCAGTTACTCGGGTCGAGCTGGGGCCAACGTCCTGACTTTC
>NA|TRBV10-3|TRBJ2-5|NA
CAISGLGGVETQYF
TGTGCCATCAGTGGGCTGGGGGGAGTAGAGACCCAGTACTTC
>NA|TRBV13|TRBJ2-7|NA
CASSLWGSYEQYF
TGTGCCAGCAGCTTATGGGGTTCCTACGAGCAGTACTTC
>NA|TRBV10-2|TRBJ2-5|NA
CASSEWRAETQYF
TGCGCCAGCAGTGAGTGGAGGGCAGAGACCCAGTACTTC
>NA|TRBV7-9|TRBJ1-4|NA
CASSFGQDEKLFF
TGTGCCAGCAGCTTTGGGCAGGATGAAAAACTGTTTTTT
>NA|TRBV27|TRBJ1-3|NA
CASSLSGRFPGNTIYF
TGTGCCAGCAGTTTATCCGGGCGGTTCCCTGGAAACACCATATATTTT
>once|TRBV30|TRBJ2-2|TRBD2
CAWIPGGTSTGELFF
TGTGCCTGGATTCCGGGGGGGACCTCCACCGGGGAGCTGTTTTTT
>NA|TRBV6-1|TRBJ1-2|NA
CASRNPGPYGYTF
TGTGCCAGCAGGAACCCGGGTCCCTATGGCTACACCTTC